This TCR beta chain appears in the sequencing data of a study of blood T cell repertoires in COVID-19. Trimming removed 3 bases from V and 4 bases from J; junction bases left unmatched: 7. The germline V gene has CDR1 SGDLS and CDR2 YYNGEE. This CDR3 is built from 15 residues. TCRdb keeps only in-frame clones here, not all; method: immunoSEQ multiplex PCR. The table includes some 160,000 clones, 70% to 90% detected once. The sequence was obtained from a woman between 40 and 55 years old who had recovered from COVID-19. The sample consisted of PBMCs or T cells enriched from blood (not recorded which). The chain recombines TRBV9 with TRBJ2-7; 10 nucleotides line up with TRBD2. Written as DNA, the CDR3 is TGTGCCAGCAGCGCCTCCGTAGCGGGAGGTTACGAGCAGTACTTC. Protein: CASSASVAGGYEQYF.